A selection of T cell receptor beta chains follows, all from one sample in a study of CD8 T cells in Susac syndrome. MiXCR was run by TCRdb on the immunoSEQ multiplex PCR reads, yielding one entry per CDR3 protein. Of approximately 270,000 distinct CDR3 sequences listed, just over 90% are singletons. The specimen sequenced was CD4+ T cells from PBMCs. The source of these receptors is a human donor with multiple sclerosis. Each CDR3 is given with its conserved first and last residue. D genes are given only for firm matches. Some rows mark clone size as missing; the rest say once, few, many or name a class of expanded clone.

abundance	v_gene	d_gene	j_gene	CDR3nt	CDR3aa
.	TRBV4-1	.	TRBJ1-4	TGCGCCAGCAGCCAACCACCCGGGGGTGCCTTTAATGAAAAACTGTTTTTT	CASSQPPGGAFNEKLFF
.	TRBV3-1	.	TRBJ1-1	TGTGCCAGCAGCCGCGGAAGTGGCGCTGAAGCTTTCTTT	CASSRGSGAEAFF
few	TRBV27	.	TRBJ2-3	TGTGCCAGCAGTTTCGGGTGGACAGATACGCAGTATTTT	CASSFGWTDTQYF
.	TRBV7-2	TRBD2	TRBJ2-1	TGTGCCAGCAGCTTCCTAGCGGGAGTTTCCTACAATGAGCAGTTCTTC	CASSFLAGVSYNEQFF
.	TRBV2	.	TRBJ2-3	TGTGCCAGCCGAAGACTGGGTCAGGGCACAGATACGCAGTATTTT	CASRRLGQGTDTQYF
.	TRBV9	.	TRBJ2-7	TGTGCCAGCAGCGTAGATGGAGCAGGGTTCTACGAGCAGTACTTC	CASSVDGAGFYEQYF
.	TRBV12-3/TRBV12-4	TRBD2	TRBJ2-1	TGTGCCAGCAGTTTAGCGGGACTAGCGGGAACCTCCTACAATGAGCAGTTCTTC	CASSLAGLAGTSYNEQFF
.	TRBV12-3/TRBV12-4	TRBD1	TRBJ1-5	TGTGCCAGCAGTTTTGGAGGGGGCCGGAGCAATCAGCCCCAGCATTTT	CASSFGGGRSNQPQHF
.	TRBV7-3	TRBD1	TRBJ2-1	TGTGCCAGCAGCTCTAGACAGGGAAATGAGCAGTTCTTC	CASSSRQGNEQFF
.	TRBV10-3	.	TRBJ2-5	TGTGCCATCAGCAGTCCCGTCCAAGAGACCCAGTACTTC	CAISSPVQETQYF
.	TRBV19	.	TRBJ1-5	TGTGCCAGTAGTATGGCAGGGGCTCGTCGTACCCAGCATTTT	CASSMAGARRTQHF
.	TRBV5-1	TRBD2	TRBJ2-1	TGCGCCAGCAGCCGTTCAGGGACTAGCGGGGGCAATGAGCAGTTCTTC	CASSRSGTSGGNEQFF
.	TRBV6-6	.	TRBJ2-3	TGTGCCAGTGCCTTGGAAGGCACAGATACGCAGTATTTT	CASALEGTDTQYF
.	TRBV3-1	TRBD2	TRBJ2-3	TGTGCCAGCAGCCAAGATTGGCGGGGGGCCGTTTCATTT	CASSQDWRGAVSF
.	TRBV15	TRBD2	TRBJ2-4	TGTGCCACCAGCAGAGGGGGGGGAATTGAAGCCAAAAACATTCAGTACTTC	CATSRGGGIEAKNIQYF
.	TRBV20-1	.	TRBJ2-5	TGCAGTGCTAGAGGGGTGGGGCAAGAGACCCAGTACTTC	CSARGVGQETQYF
.	TRBV2	TRBD1	TRBJ2-1	TGTGCCAGCAGTGATCCGAACAGGGGCAATGAGCAGTTCTTC	CASSDPNRGNEQFF
.	TRBV20-1	.	TRBJ1-5	TGCAGTGCTAGACGGACGGTTAGCAATCAGCCCCAGCATTTT	CSARRTVSNQPQHF
.	TRBV6-1	.	TRBJ1-2	TGTGCCAGCTTGTCTAGGGACGGCTACACCTTC	CASLSRDGYTF
.	TRBV2	.	TRBJ2-1	TGTGCCAGCTCAGAGAATGAGCAGTTCTTC	CASSENEQFF
.	TRBV20-1	TRBD1	TRBJ1-5	TGCAGTGCCAGACAGGGGAGCAATCAGCCCCAGCATTTT	CSARQGSNQPQHF
.	TRBV7-2	.	TRBJ1-2	TGTGCCAGCAGCTTCAGGGTTCGGGATGGCTACACCTTC	CASSFRVRDGYTF
.	TRBV5-4	.	TRBJ2-5	TGTGCCAGCAGCTTAAATCAGGGTAGGGAGACCCAGTACTTC	CASSLNQGRETQYF
.	TRBV29-1	TRBD1	TRBJ2-2	TGCAGCGTCAGACAGGGACCGATGAACACCGGGGAGCTGTTTTTT	CSVRQGPMNTGELFF
.	TRBV9	TRBD1	TRBJ1-1	TGTGCCAGCAGCCCCGTGGAGGGGGCGAGGTTTGAAGCTTTCTTT	CASSPVEGARFEAFF
few	TRBV15	TRBD1	TRBJ2-6	TGTGCCACCAGCAGCAAACAGGGGGCGAATGGGGCCAACGTCCTGACTTTC	CATSSKQGANGANVLTF
.	TRBV25-1	TRBD1	TRBJ2-1	TGTGCCAGCAGTGAATGGACAGGGGGGAGTGATGAGCAGTTCTTC	CASSEWTGGSDEQFF
.	TRBV20-1	.	TRBJ2-5	TGCAGTGGTCAGAGTCAAGAGACCCAGTACTTC	CSGQSQETQYF
.	TRBV5-1	TRBD1	TRBJ2-1	TGCGCCAGCAGCTTGTACGGGACAGCAAATCCCTACAATGAGCAGTTCTTC	CASSLYGTANPYNEQFF
.	TRBV7-3	.	TRBJ2-5	TGTGCCAGCAGCTTAACTCGGGACTCGGAGACCCAGTACTTC	CASSLTRDSETQYF
once	TRBV29-1	.	TRBJ1-1	TGCAGCGTTTCTAGGCGGGGGGACACTGAAGCTTTCTTT	CSVSRRGDTEAFF
.	TRBV29-1	.	TRBJ1-1	TGCAGCGTTGAAGTTGTAGGGCAGAGTGAAGCTTTCTTT	CSVEVVGQSEAFF
.	TRBV29-1	TRBD2	TRBJ2-1	TGCAGCGTTGGCCGGGGGAGCGGGAGTGGGGGTGAGCAGTTCTTC	CSVGRGSGSGGEQFF
.	TRBV19	.	TRBJ1-5	TGTGCCAGTACTCCCCCGGGGGGGGCTCAGCCCCAGCATTTT	CASTPPGGAQPQHF
.	TRBV6-5	.	TRBJ1-4	TGTGCCAGCTCTGCGGGGGCGCGCACTAATGAAAAACTGTTTTTT	CASSAGARTNEKLFF
.	TRBV6-1	TRBD2	TRBJ2-5	TGTGCCAGCAGTGAAAATGGTCTAGCGGGGAAAGAGACCCAGTACTTC	CASSENGLAGKETQYF
.	TRBV11-2	.	TRBJ2-1	TGTGCCAGCAGTAGTTTGCGGGGAAGCTCCTACAATGAGCAGTTCTTC	CASSSLRGSSYNEQFF
.	TRBV29-1	.	TRBJ2-6	TGCAGCGTGGCTTGGGCCAACGTCCTGACTTTC	CSVAWANVLTF
.	TRBV5-1	TRBD1	TRBJ2-3	TGCGCCAGCAGCTTCATGCAGGGGACAGGGTACCGGCAGGTTCCAGATACGCAGTATTTT	CASSFMQGTGYRQVPDTQYF
.	TRBV5-4	.	TRBJ1-1	TGTGCCAGCGGATCGGACAGCATGAACACTGAAGCTTTCTTT	CASGSDSMNTEAFF
.	TRBV19	TRBD1	TRBJ2-5	TGTGCCAGTAGGAGAACAGGGGTTGGGGAGACCCAGTACTTC	CASRRTGVGETQYF
.	TRBV3-1	.	TRBJ2-1	TGTGCCAGCAGCCAAGTATACGTTTCCCATGAGCAGTTCTTC	CASSQVYVSHEQFF
once	TRBV19	.	TRBJ2-2	TGTGCCAGTAGTCAACAGGGAAACGCCGGGGAGCTGTTTTTT	CASSQQGNAGELFF
.	TRBV7-3	.	TRBJ1-2	TGTGCCAGCAGCCCGGGGGCAGACTACTATGGCTACACCTTC	CASSPGADYYGYTF